This TCR beta chain was profiled in a study of blood T cells in healthy people across ages. Trimming removed 5 bases from V and 6 bases from J, with 10 bases in between. CDR1 and CDR2 from the germline V gene are LGHNA and YNFKEQ. The CDR3 covers 13 residues. Through a sample-barcoded 5' primer and a J-beta primer mix, a second PCR was run for roughly 7 to 11 cycles. MiXCR, run by TCRdb on the 5' RACE reads, gives a single entry per CDR3 protein. Among roughly 800,000 distinct CDR3 sequences, just under 25% were seen once, and the ten largest hold approximately 3.7%. These data also featured in a second study, about T cells of mothers and their children.

The receptor was derived from a boy aged 5-17 years in good health. This rearrangement joins TRBV4-2 to TRBJ2-2; D perhaps matches TRBD2 (5 bases). Sequencing was performed on blood. The CDR3 DNA follows: TGTGCCAGCAGCTTTGAGGGTGCCGGGGAGCTGTTTTTT. This sequence encodes CASSFEGAGELFF.